This TCR beta chain derives from a study of graft-versus-host responses after intestinal transplantation. Here immunoSEQ multiplex PCR was the method, and the copy in TCRdb shows in-frame clones only, minus some. The sample lists approximately 130,000 clones, over 85% occurring once. With respect to this clone: The antigen is undetermined.

The CDR3 runs to 14 residues. CDR1 is SGHRS and CDR2 is YFSETQ in the germline V gene. The V end lost 2 bases, the J end lost 4 bases, and 12 bases lay between the germline ends. Sequences were derived from unstimulated CD4+ T cells sorted from spleen or lymph node cells, sampled before intestinal transplant. The TCR sequence derives from a human donor who received an intestinal transplant. The V call is TRBV5-1, the J call TRBJ1-2, with D maybe TRBD1 (6 bases). In nucleotides, the CDR3 is TGCGCCAGCAGCTTTGCGGGACAATCCTATGGCTACACCTTC. It specifies CASSFAGQSYGYTF.